The T cell receptor (beta chain) under discussion was sequenced for a study of identifying expanded T cells in peripheral blood. Study-level findings and limits: About 1.3 clones differed between technical replicates, versus approximately 17 and 20 over time.

Concerning this clone: Its antigen remains unknown.

Germline V CDR1 and CDR2: SEHNR, FQNEAQ (reference sequence). The length of the CDR3 is 15 residues. Trimming pared 1 base from V and 0 bases from J, leaving 9 bases between. Sequenced by immunoSEQ multiplex PCR; TCRdb stores in-frame clones only, minus some. The data show over 90,000 clones, approximately 88% seen once. Sequencing was done on a sample of blood. V gene TRBV7-9 combines with J gene TRBJ1-2; D may be TRBD1 (5 bases). The clonotype originates from a person aged 18 to 75 in good health. The CDR3 DNA reads as TGTGCCAGCAGCTTAGTGACAGTAACTAACTATGGCTACACCTTC. This gives the protein CASSLVTVTNYGYTF.